This T cell receptor beta chain was obtained from a study of blood T cell repertoires in COVID-19. Authors' analysis steps: Estimates of nucleated cell counts were drawn from the amplification of reference gene primers. Some clones are missing from TCRdb's copy, which holds only in-frame ones; the method was immunoSEQ multiplex PCR. V and J calls plus clone size are reproduced from that table; the DNA served to infer D and trimming. The sample has some 270,000 clones, approximately 89% seen once. Germline trimming cut 4 bases from V and 5 bases from J; bases unmatched to any gene: 2. This CDR3 has 13 residues. CDR1 KGHSH and CDR2 LQKENI come from the germline V gene.

The TCR sequence derives from a woman aged 40 to 49 who had been exposed to COVID-19. The chain joins TRBV18 to TRBJ2-5; TRBD1 matches 9 bases. Material for sequencing was PBMCs or T cells enriched from blood (not recorded which). Here the CDR3 reads CASSRDREETQYF. The CDR3 DNA reads TGTGCCAGCTCACGGGACAGGGAGGAGACCCAGTACTTC.